The 15 T cell receptor beta chains given below trace back to one sample, sequenced in a study of blood T cell repertoires in COVID-19. Measured with immunoSEQ multiplex PCR; TCRdb has only the in-frame clones, and not every one. The sample lists under 250,000 clones, just under 85% occurring once. Specimen: peripheral blood. All receptors come from an elderly man with acute or convalescent COVID-19.

Points on this clone: Different DNA sequences within this sample yield the same CDR3. CDR3 DNA: TGCGCCAGCAGCTTGGGGGGACAGGGCTATGAGCAGTACTTC. Residues: CASSLGGQGYEQYF. The V call is TRBV5-1, the J call TRBJ2-7; 9 bases map to TRBD1. The germline gives CDR1 SGHRS, CDR2 YFSETQ. Trimming at V came to 0 bases and at J to 7 bases, leaving 5 bases not matched to a gene. The CDR3 is made up of 14 amino acids.

J is TRBJ2-7 and V is TRBV7-2; unclear D gene. The CDR3 consists of 13 residues. Trimming left V 0 bases short and J 3 bases short, with 6 bases between. Germline V gene data show CDR1 as SGHTA and CDR2 as FQGNSA. This CDR3 is CASSLAASYEQYF. In DNA, the CDR3 is TGTGCCAGCAGCTTAGCCGCTAGCTACGAGCAGTACTTC.

The rearrangement joins TRBV28 to TRBJ2-7, with TRBD2 identical over 9 bases. V shed 0 bases and J 3 bases; nucleotides not matched to a gene: 6. The CDR3 is 16 residues long. The germline V gene encodes CDR1 MDHEN and CDR2 SYDVKM. The CDR3, as DNA: TGTGCCAGCAGTTTATGGCTAGCGGGGAAAAGCTACGAGCAGTACTTC. It codes for CASSLWLAGKSYEQYF.

V is TRBV4-1 and J is TRBJ2-1, with D possibly matching TRBD2 (6 bases). Germline loops: CDR1 MGHRA, CDR2 YSYEKL. Between the trimmed V and J ends, which lost 0 bases and 7 bases, there was a span of 13 bases. The CDR3 extends over 15 amino acids. CDR3 sequence reads: CASSQEPSGGNEQFF. The CDR3 DNA reads TGCGCCAGCAGCCAAGAACCCTCCGGGGGTAATGAGCAGTTCTTC.

The chain uses TRBV7-2 and TRBJ1-1; weak D call: TRBD1 (5 bases). V was clipped by 1 base and J by 5 bases, with 14 bases between them. This CDR3 has 15 amino acids. Germline V CDR1 and CDR2: SGHTA, FQGNSA. CDR3 amino acids: CASSLVVYGGTEAFF. In nucleotides, the CDR3 is TGTGCCAGCAGCTTAGTGGTGTATGGGGGGACTGAAGCTTTCTTT.

The rearrangement links TRBV6-5 to TRBJ1-1; 9 bases match TRBD1. CDR3 size: 15 residues. Germline V gene lookup returns CDR1 MNHEY and CDR2 SVGAGI. With 8 bases clipped from V and 7 bases from J, the junction kept 14 bases outside the gene matches. The CDR3 DNA reads TGTGCCAGCGTGAACTTGGACAGGGGACATATTGAAGCTTTCTTT. It is translated as CASVNLDRGHIEAFF.

This chain joins TRBV6-1 and TRBJ1-5, with TRBD1 matching over 7 bases. CDR1 and CDR2 (germline): MNHNS, SASEGT. The CDR3 loop spans 16 amino acids. J lost 2 bases, V lost 4 bases, and 8 bases had no gene match. In nucleotides, the CDR3 is TGTGCCAGCAGTGTACAGGGGCGCGGGGGCAATCAGCCCCAGCATTTT. Translation: CASSVQGRGGNQPQHF.

This sequence joins TRBV4-2 and TRBJ2-3; 10 bases line up with TRBD2. This CDR3 contains 15 residues. The germline V gene encodes CDR1 LGHNA and CDR2 YNFKEQ. The junction had 2 bases not matched to a gene; V was cut back by 0 bases and J by 5 bases. This chain's CDR3 is CASSQERLAGDTQYF. In nucleotides, the CDR3 is TGTGCCAGCAGCCAAGAAAGACTAGCGGGAGATACGCAGTATTTT.

This rearrangement joins TRBV11-2 to TRBJ2-7, with 10 bases aligning to TRBD1. Germline V lookup: CDR1 SGHAT, CDR2 FQNNGV. The ends lost 5 bases at V and 2 bases at J; junction bases unmatched: 6. There are 15 residues in the CDR3. CDR3 sequence: CASSIHGTGAYEQYF. The CDR3 nucleotides are TGTGCCAGCAGCATACATGGGACAGGGGCCTACGAGCAGTACTTC.

The rearrangement joins TRBV5-1 to TRBJ2-1; TRBD2 matches at 13 bases. V lost 1 base and J lost 9; bases outside the gene matches: 7. Germline-derived CDR1 and CDR2 are SGHRS and YFSETQ. There are 16 residues in the CDR3. In nucleotides, the CDR3 is TGCGCCAGCAGCTTGTTACTAGCGGGGGGGCAAAGTGAGCAGTTCTTC. Translated, it gives CASSLLLAGGQSEQFF. Full variable domain (outside the CDR3, taken from reference TRBV5-1 and TRBJ2-1): KAGVTQTPRYLIKTRGQQVTLSCSPISGHRSVSWYQQTPGQGLQFLFEYFSETQRNKGNFPGRFSGRQFSNSRSEMNVSTLELGDSALYLCASSLLLAGGQSEQFFGPGTRLTVL.

For the CDR3, the DNA is TGTGCCAGCAGCTCCTGGGAACAGGGCAACGAGCAGTACTTC. Protein product: CASSSWEQGNEQYF. V usage is TRBV7-6 and J usage is TRBJ2-7; the D gene is possibly TRBD1 (6 bases). The germline gives CDR1 SGHVS, CDR2 FNYEAQ. V was cut by 4 bases and J by 5 bases, with 15 bases left in between. The CDR3 has 14 amino acids.

In this sample, this clone turned up a few times. The chain couples TRBV19 to TRBJ2-7; no definite D call. From germline, CDR1 is LNHDA and CDR2 SQIVND (reference sequence). Trimming pared 6 bases from V and 5 bases from J, leaving 8 bases between. CDR3 size: 11 residues. The CDR3 here is CASRQRDEQYF. The CDR3 bases are TGTGCCAGTAGACAACGGGACGAGCAGTACTTC. Full variable domain (missing parts from reference TRBV19 and TRBJ2-7): DGGITQSPKYLFRKEGQNVTLSCEQNLNHDAMYWYRQDPGQGLRLIYYSQIVNDFQKGDIAEGYSVSREKKESFPLTVTSAQKNPTAFYLCASRQRDEQYFGPGTRLTVT.

The chain links TRBV9 to TRBJ1-3; D perhaps matches TRBD1 (6 bases). Trimming shortened V by 7 bases and J by 1 base, and 15 bases separated the two germline ends. The CDR3 totals 15 residues. Germline CDR1 is SGDLS and CDR2 is YYNGEE. The CDR3: CASGTGRGSGNTIYF. The CDR3 DNA reads as TGTGCCAGCGGTACAGGGCGGGGGTCTGGAAACACCATATATTTT.

A single count supports this clone. The rearrangement uses TRBV5-4 and TRBJ2-1; 7 nucleotides agree with TRBD2. CDR1 and CDR2 from the germline V gene are SGHNT and YYREEE (reference sequence). Trimming removed 7 bases from V and 9 bases from J; junction bases left unmatched: 4. CDR3 size: 11 residues. Here the CDR3 DNA reads TGTGCCAGCGCTTGGGGGGGTGAGCAGTTCTTC. Its protein is CASAWGGEQFF.

On this clone: Other DNA sequences in this specimen translate into the identical CDR3. The V gene is TRBV18, the J gene TRBJ2-1; TRBD1 matches at 8 bases. CDR3 length equals 15 residues. The germline V gene has CDR1 KGHSH and CDR2 LQKENI. The trim removed 4 bases at V and 1 base at J, leaving 3 bases unmatched. The DNA for the CDR3 is TGTGCCAGCTCACTGGGACAGGCGTCCTACAATGAGCAGTTCTTC. Translated, it gives CASSLGQASYNEQFF.